These T cell receptor beta chains were read from a single sample in a study of CD8 T cells in ankylosing spondylitis. TCRdb analysed the 5' RACE reads with MiXCR anew, one entry per CDR3 protein. The table includes 350,000 to 400,000 distinct CDR3 sequences, 20% detected once. The specimen sequenced was blood, either unsorted or a sorted T cell fraction (not recorded which). These receptors were taken from a male donor with ankylosing spondylitis or in good health (not recorded which). Both conserved end residues are part of each CDR3. Fields, in order: J gene, clone size, V gene, D gene, CDR3 protein, CDR3 DNA. A D gene is named only where the DNA matches it firmly. The size entry is marked missing in some rows and otherwise reads once, few, many or a size class.

J gene: TRBJ2-1; clone size: .; V gene: TRBV28; D gene: TRBD1; CDR3 protein: CASSYWTGEQFF; CDR3 DNA: TGTGCCAGCAGTTACTGGACAGGGGAGCAGTTCTTC
J gene: TRBJ2-3; clone size: .; V gene: TRBV29-1; D gene: TRBD1; CDR3 protein: CSVSAGQGDSDTDTQYF; CDR3 DNA: TGCAGCGTCTCGGCGGGACAGGGAGATAGCGACACAGATACGCAGTATTTT
J gene: TRBJ2-2; clone size: few; V gene: TRBV20-1; D gene: TRBD1; CDR3 protein: CSAHTPQGADTGELFF; CDR3 DNA: TGCAGTGCTCATACGCCGCAGGGGGCCGACACCGGGGAGCTGTTTTTT
J gene: TRBJ2-7; clone size: .; V gene: TRBV20-1; D gene: TRBD2; CDR3 protein: CSAKALAGAYEQYF; CDR3 DNA: TGCAGTGCTAAGGCCCTAGCGGGCGCCTACGAGCAGTACTTC
J gene: TRBJ2-7; clone size: .; V gene: TRBV20-1; D gene: .; CDR3 protein: CSAGRDNSYVQYF; CDR3 DNA: TGCAGTGCTGGCCGGGACAACTCCTACGTGCAGTACTTC
J gene: TRBJ2-7; clone size: .; V gene: TRBV20-1; D gene: TRBD2; CDR3 protein: CSARDGASGGGEQYF; CDR3 DNA: TGCAGTGCTAGAGATGGGGCTAGCGGCGGGGGGGAGCAGTACTTC
J gene: TRBJ2-3; clone size: .; V gene: TRBV4-1; D gene: TRBD2; CDR3 protein: CASSQGAASGEDTQYF; CDR3 DNA: TGCGCCAGCAGCCAAGGGGCGGCTAGCGGGGAGGATACGCAGTATTTT
J gene: TRBJ2-7; clone size: .; V gene: TRBV10-3; D gene: .; CDR3 protein: CAISGGGNEQYF; CDR3 DNA: TGTGCCATCAGTGGAGGAGGGAACGAGCAGTACTTC
J gene: TRBJ2-3; clone size: few; V gene: TRBV28; D gene: TRBD1; CDR3 protein: CASSLPGTGGLREDADTQYF; CDR3 DNA: TGTGCCAGCAGTTTGCCCGGGACAGGGGGCCTCCGGGAAGATGCAGATACGCAGTATTTT
J gene: TRBJ2-1; clone size: many; V gene: TRBV11-2; D gene: .; CDR3 protein: CASSLDLYNEQFF; CDR3 DNA: TGTGCCAGCAGCTTAGATCTGTACAATGAGCAGTTCTTC
J gene: TRBJ1-1; clone size: .; V gene: TRBV5-1; D gene: .; CDR3 protein: CASSSPKNSGYTVNTEAFF; CDR3 DNA: TGCGCCAGCAGCTCGCCCAAAAACTCAGGGTATACTGTGAACACTGAAGCTTTCTTT
J gene: TRBJ2-1; clone size: .; V gene: TRBV7-8; D gene: TRBD1; CDR3 protein: CASSSGQGLHEQFF; CDR3 DNA: TGTGCCAGCAGCTCGGGACAGGGGCTTCATGAGCAGTTCTTC
J gene: TRBJ1-1; clone size: few; V gene: TRBV12-3/TRBV12-4; D gene: TRBD1; CDR3 protein: CASSLGTGGSTEAFF; CDR3 DNA: TGTGCCAGCAGTTTGGGGACAGGGGGGAGCACTGAAGCTTTCTTT
J gene: TRBJ2-7; clone size: .; V gene: TRBV20-1; D gene: .; CDR3 protein: CSARPQSGWESYEQYF; CDR3 DNA: TGCAGTGCTAGACCCCAAAGCGGGTGGGAGTCCTACGAGCAGTACTTC
J gene: TRBJ2-4; clone size: .; V gene: TRBV20-1; D gene: TRBD2; CDR3 protein: CSAPPLAGKNIQYF; CDR3 DNA: TGCAGTGCCCCCCCTCTAGCGGGGAAAAACATTCAGTACTTC
J gene: TRBJ2-3; clone size: .; V gene: TRBV5-1; D gene: .; CDR3 protein: CASKASSSSTDTQYF; CDR3 DNA: TGCGCCAGCAAAGCTAGCAGCTCTAGCACAGATACGCAGTATTTT
J gene: TRBJ2-5; clone size: .; V gene: TRBV2; D gene: .; CDR3 protein: CASSGGQQRGETQYF; CDR3 DNA: TGTGCCAGCAGCGGGGGACAGCAAAGGGGGGAGACCCAGTACTTC
J gene: TRBJ2-7; clone size: many; V gene: TRBV12-3/TRBV12-4; D gene: .; CDR3 protein: CASSPGLYEQYF; CDR3 DNA: TGTGCCAGCAGTCCCGGCCTCTACGAGCAGTACTTC
J gene: TRBJ2-1; clone size: .; V gene: TRBV29-1; D gene: TRBD2; CDR3 protein: CSVAGTSGFSYNEQFF; CDR3 DNA: TGCAGCGTTGCAGGAACTAGCGGGTTCTCCTACAATGAGCAGTTCTTC
J gene: TRBJ1-6; clone size: .; V gene: TRBV28; D gene: .; CDR3 protein: CASSFPETSPLHF; CDR3 DNA: TGTGCCAGCAGTTTCCCCGAAACCTCACCCCTCCACTTT
J gene: TRBJ2-2; clone size: few; V gene: TRBV30; D gene: .; CDR3 protein: CAWSTPTLGGELFF; CDR3 DNA: TGTGCCTGGAGTACGCCTACGCTGGGGGGGGAGCTGTTTTTT
J gene: TRBJ2-7; clone size: .; V gene: TRBV7-9; D gene: TRBD1; CDR3 protein: CASSLTGVYEQYF; CDR3 DNA: TGTGCCAGCAGCTTAACAGGGGTCTACGAGCAGTACTTC
J gene: TRBJ1-2; clone size: .; V gene: TRBV29-1; D gene: .; CDR3 protein: CSVGGAIPGNYGYTF; CDR3 DNA: TGCAGCGTTGGGGGCGCTATACCAGGAAACTATGGCTACACCTTC
J gene: TRBJ2-1; clone size: few; V gene: TRBV12-3/TRBV12-4; D gene: TRBD2; CDR3 protein: CASSLATSGGLNEQFF; CDR3 DNA: TGTGCCAGCAGTTTAGCGACTAGCGGGGGTTTAAATGAGCAGTTCTTC
J gene: TRBJ2-3; clone size: .; V gene: TRBV13; D gene: TRBD2; CDR3 protein: CASSITGLAGATDTQYF; CDR3 DNA: TGTGCCAGCAGCATAACGGGACTAGCGGGTGCCACAGATACGCAGTATTTT
J gene: TRBJ2-5; clone size: few; V gene: TRBV11-2; D gene: .; CDR3 protein: CASSSWLPEETQYF; CDR3 DNA: TGTGCCAGCAGCTCCTGGTTGCCAGAAGAGACCCAGTACTTC
J gene: TRBJ2-1; clone size: many; V gene: TRBV3-1; D gene: .; CDR3 protein: CASSQGLAAGYNEQFF; CDR3 DNA: TGTGCCAGCAGCCAAGGCTTGGCGGCAGGCTACAATGAGCAGTTCTTC
J gene: TRBJ2-5; clone size: few; V gene: TRBV7-9; D gene: .; CDR3 protein: CASSLNQGQETQYF; CDR3 DNA: TGTGCCAGCAGCTTAAACCAGGGACAAGAGACCCAGTACTTC
J gene: TRBJ2-3; clone size: few; V gene: TRBV27; D gene: .; CDR3 protein: CASSLLDGVTDTQYF; CDR3 DNA: TGTGCCAGCAGTTTACTAGACGGGGTCACAGATACGCAGTATTTT
J gene: TRBJ2-2; clone size: few; V gene: TRBV12-3/TRBV12-4; D gene: .; CDR3 protein: CASTSEGPELFF; CDR3 DNA: TGTGCCAGCACCTCGGAAGGTCCGGAGCTGTTTTTT
J gene: TRBJ2-7; clone size: few; V gene: TRBV5-1; D gene: .; CDR3 protein: CASSLAEGFEQYF; CDR3 DNA: TGCGCCAGCAGCTTGGCGGAGGGCTTCGAGCAGTACTTC
J gene: TRBJ2-1; clone size: .; V gene: TRBV24-1; D gene: .; CDR3 protein: CATSDRTVLYNEQFF; CDR3 DNA: TGTGCCACCAGTGATAGGACAGTGTTATACAATGAGCAGTTCTTC
J gene: TRBJ2-1; clone size: few; V gene: TRBV7-3; D gene: .; CDR3 protein: CASSLEWTAYNEQFF; CDR3 DNA: TGTGCCAGCAGCTTAGAGTGGACAGCTTACAATGAGCAGTTCTTC
J gene: TRBJ1-2; clone size: few; V gene: TRBV12-3/TRBV12-4; D gene: .; CDR3 protein: CASSGREDYYGYTF; CDR3 DNA: TGTGCCAGCAGTGGGCGGGAAGACTACTATGGCTACACCTTC
J gene: TRBJ2-7; clone size: .; V gene: TRBV20-1; D gene: .; CDR3 protein: CSARDIRSYEQYF; CDR3 DNA: TGCAGTGCTAGAGATATTCGGAGCTACGAGCAGTACTTC
J gene: TRBJ2-3; clone size: few; V gene: TRBV2; D gene: .; CDR3 protein: CASEGGSTDTQYF; CDR3 DNA: TGTGCCAGCGAGGGGGGAAGCACAGATACGCAGTATTTT
J gene: TRBJ2-3; clone size: few; V gene: TRBV28; D gene: .; CDR3 protein: CASSHSAGSTDTQYF; CDR3 DNA: TGTGCCAGCAGTCACTCTGCGGGGAGCACAGATACGCAGTATTTT
J gene: TRBJ2-1; clone size: .; V gene: TRBV12-3/TRBV12-4; D gene: .; CDR3 protein: CASRLELSDEQFF; CDR3 DNA: TGTGCCAGCAGACTAGAACTGTCCGATGAGCAGTTCTTC
J gene: TRBJ2-2; clone size: .; V gene: TRBV3-1; D gene: TRBD1; CDR3 protein: CASSPESETGFGGELFF; CDR3 DNA: TGTGCCAGCAGCCCTGAAAGTGAGACAGGGTTTGGCGGGGAGCTGTTTTTT
J gene: TRBJ2-7; clone size: few; V gene: TRBV2; D gene: .; CDR3 protein: CASRAGSGTTYEQYF; CDR3 DNA: TGTGCCAGCAGAGCCGGGTCGGGGACGACCTACGAGCAGTACTTC
J gene: TRBJ1-3; clone size: few; V gene: TRBV4-1; D gene: TRBD1; CDR3 protein: CASSSRDSHGNTIYF; CDR3 DNA: TGCGCCAGCAGCTCCCGGGACAGCCACGGAAACACCATATATTTT
J gene: TRBJ2-7; clone size: .; V gene: TRBV11-1; D gene: .; CDR3 protein: CASRQTGEQYF; CDR3 DNA: TGTGCCAGCAGGCAAACAGGCGAGCAGTACTTC
J gene: TRBJ2-1; clone size: .; V gene: TRBV12-3/TRBV12-4; D gene: TRBD2; CDR3 protein: CASSPASGGSNEQFF; CDR3 DNA: TGTGCCAGCAGCCCGGCCAGCGGGGGTTCCAATGAGCAGTTCTTC
J gene: TRBJ2-1; clone size: once; V gene: TRBV7-6; D gene: TRBD1; CDR3 protein: CASSRGGESYNEQFF; CDR3 DNA: TGTGCCAGCAGCCGAGGGGGCGAATCCTACAATGAGCAGTTCTTC
J gene: TRBJ1-5; clone size: few; V gene: TRBV10-1; D gene: TRBD1; CDR3 protein: CASTPGTGGYSNQPQHF; CDR3 DNA: TGCGCCAGCACACCCGGGACAGGGGGATATAGCAATCAGCCCCAGCATTTT